This passage covers 5 T cell receptor beta chains from one sample sequenced in a study of early T cells in non-severe SARS-CoV-2 infection. TCRdb reanalysed the 5' RACE reads using MiXCR and keeps one entry per CDR3 protein. The table shows about 18,000 distinct CDR3 sequences, with around 6.1% occurring only once. The sequencing sample was made of whole blood. These receptors all stem from an adult who was a healthcare worker with PCR-confirmed SARS-CoV-2 infection or an uninfected control (not recorded which).

This clonotype appeared many times. The chain uses TRBV5-1 and TRBJ2-1; D possibly corresponds to TRBD2 (6 bases). This CDR3 contains 14 residues. With 1 base removed from V and 10 bases from J, the gap between germline ends came to 15 bases. CDR1 is SGHRS, CDR2 YFSETQ, per germline. DNA for the CDR3: TGCGCCAGCAGCTTGCGGGACTCCGGAACGGAGCAGTTCTTC. This sequence encodes CASSLRDSGTEQFF.

This chain uses TRBV6-6 with TRBJ1-3; 10 nucleotides agree with TRBD1. The germline V gene encodes CDR1 MNHNY and CDR2 SVGAGI (reference sequence). The CDR3 loop spans 16 amino acids. Trimming cost V 4 bases and J 0 bases; bases outside gene matches: 3. The CDR3 DNA is TGTGCCAGCAGTTCCGGACAGGGGGGCTCTGGAAACACCATATATTTT. It specifies CASSSGQGGSGNTIYF.

The table lists this clonotype with many counts. This chain connects TRBV20-1 to TRBJ2-3, with 7 nucleotides matching TRBD2. V lost 5 bases and J lost 7; bases outside the gene matches: 12. The germline CDR1 and CDR2 sequences are DFQATT and SNEGSKA (reference sequence). The CDR3 length is 14 residues. The CDR3 DNA follows: TGCAGTGCTCCACCTAGCGGAACTTTGTATACGCAGTATTTT. Amino acid sequence: CSAPPSGTLYTQYF.

The chain has TRBV19 and TRBJ2-1; 10 bases fit TRBD2. This CDR3 is 14 amino acids long. Germline V gene data show CDR1 as LNHDA and CDR2 as SQIVND (reference sequence). The V gene end was trimmed by 7 bases and the J gene end by 3 bases; junction bases not matched to a gene: 3. The DNA for the CDR3 is TGTGCCAGTATGGGACTAGCGAACTACAATGAGCAGTTCTTC. Translated: CASMGLANYNEQFF.

This clonotype was seen ten or more times. The chain employs TRBV9 and TRBJ2-3; 13 bases line up with TRBD2. The CDR3 extends over 19 amino acids. The germline V gene has CDR1 SGDLS and CDR2 YYNGEE. V was clipped by 0 bases and J by 8 bases; unmatched bases: 15. CDR3 bases: TGTGCCAGCAGCGTAGTTTTCCCGGGACTAGCGGGATCCGAGGGTACGCAGTATTTT. Its translation is CASSVVFPGLAGSEGTQYF.